Each of the 29 T cell receptor beta chains below was sequenced from the same sample in a study of blood T cell repertoires in COVID-19 (dated by TCRdb to the early 2020s). Library creation used the immunoSEQ multiplex PCR assay. TCRdb holds this immuneACCESS table with in-frame rearrangements only. Some clones are missing; in checked studies, unresolved V genes explain under half, and the rest has no known cause. Here the sample has 350,000 or so clones; just over 85% occur a single time. Of the sample, roughly 4.2% is held by the ten largest clones. The sequencing sample was made of PBMCs or T cells enriched from blood (not recorded which). These receptors originate from a woman between 35 and 50 years old with acute COVID-19.

The gene calls are TRBV5-1 and TRBJ1-4, with 7 bases identical to TRBD1. Germline V gene data show CDR1 as SGHRS and CDR2 as YFSETQ. The J segment lost 2 bases and the V segment lost 3 bases, leaving 7 bases of the junction unmatched. The CDR3 sequence is 16 residues long. The chain's CDR3 is CASSSGVGQTNEKLFF. The CDR3 DNA reads as TGCGCCAGCAGCTCTGGCGTGGGACAGACTAATGAAAAACTGTTTTTT. The entire variable domain, with the rest obtained from reference TRBV5-1 and TRBJ1-4, is as follows: KAGVTQTPRYLIKTRGQQVTLSCSPISGHRSVSWYQQTPGQGLQFLFEYFSETQRNKGNFPGRFSGRQFSNSRSEMNVSTLELGDSALYLCASSSGVGQTNEKLFFGSGTQLSVL.

The CDR3 DNA is TGTGCCAGCAGTTACGACGGCGGGAGGGCGACAGATACGCAGTATTTT. As protein: CASSYDGGRATDTQYF. This chain connects TRBV6-2 or TRBV6-3 to TRBJ2-3; 9 bases align to TRBD2. CDR1 is MNHEY and CDR2 is SVGEGT in the germline V gene. The CDR3 sequence is 16 residues long. With V trimmed by 2 bases and J by 3 bases, 6 bases remained unmatched.

DNA for the CDR3: TGTGCCTGTTCGCGGCAAATAGCCAAAAACATTCAGTACTTC. Protein product: CACSRQIAKNIQYF. The genes are TRBV7-6 and TRBJ2-4; D remains unclear. CDR1 SGHVS and CDR2 FNYEAQ come from the germline V gene. This CDR3 has 14 amino acids. The ends were cut back, 11 bases at V and 0 bases at J, with 14 bases in the middle.

DNA for the CDR3: TGTGCCAGCAGCTCCGGGGAGGCCGGTGGCTACACCTTC. Protein sequence: CASSSGEAGGYTF. This chain links TRBV27 with TRBJ1-2; no reliable D call. Germline assignment: CDR1 MNHEY and CDR2 SMNVEV (reference sequence). V was clipped by 6 bases and J by 7 bases, with 15 bases between them. This CDR3 comprises 13 residues.

The rearrangement uses TRBV14 and TRBJ2-3, with D possibly being TRBD1 (6 bases). Germline CDR1 reads SGHDN; CDR2 reads FVKESK. The V end lost 1 base, the J end lost 9 bases, and 11 bases lay between the germline ends. CDR3 length: 13 amino acids. CDR3 sequence: CASSQGGRGTQYF. The CDR3 nucleotides read TGTGCCAGCAGCCAAGGGGGGCGAGGGACGCAGTATTTT.

CDR3 region: CASSVGHSSNTGELFF. CDR3 bases: TGTGCCAGCAGCGTAGGTCACAGCTCGAACACCGGGGAGCTGTTTTTT. The chain links TRBV9 to TRBJ2-2; no clear D. The V end lost 0 bases, the J end lost 0 bases, and 9 bases lay between the germline ends. The CDR3 spans 16 residues. Germline V gives CDR1 SGDLS, CDR2 YYNGEE.

This clone has just one count. This chain joins TRBV3-1 (or the pseudogene TRBV3-2) and TRBJ2-4; 16 nucleotides line up with TRBD2. The CDR3 extends over 16 amino acids. J lost 7 bases, V lost 4 bases, and 4 bases had no gene match. CDR1 LGHDT and CDR2 YNNKEL come from the germline V gene (reference sequence). The CDR3 bases are TGTGCCAGCAGCCGGGGACTAGCGGGAGGGATGAACATTCAGTACTTC. This gives the protein CASSRGLAGGMNIQYF.

The chain recombines TRBV4-1 with TRBJ2-2, with 8 bases identical to TRBD1. CDR1 is MGHRA and CDR2 is YSYEKL in the germline V gene. The CDR3 totals 17 residues. J lost 7 bases, V lost 1 base, and 11 bases had no gene match. The DNA for the CDR3 is TGCGCCAGCAGCCAAGCGGGGACAGGCTGGGTTAACGGGGAGCTGTTTTTT. This encodes CASSQAGTGWVNGELFF.

The chain links TRBV24-1 to TRBJ1-5; D is perhaps TRBD1 (5 bases). This CDR3 has 14 amino acids. The germline V gene has CDR1 KGHDR and CDR2 SFDVKD. V gave up 9 bases and J gave up 2 bases, with 13 bases separating them. The CDR3 loop is CATHPGGGNQPQHF. The CDR3 DNA is TGTGCCACCCACCCCGGAGGGGGCAATCAGCCCCAGCATTTT.

The chain is built from TRBV24-1 and TRBJ2-7; 8 positions match TRBD2. The J segment lost 0 bases and the V segment lost 3 bases, leaving 9 bases of the junction unmatched. This CDR3 has 17 residues. The V gene's germline CDR1 is KGHDR and CDR2 SFDVKD. The CDR3 DNA reads as TGTGCCACCAGTGATGGGCTAGCGGGTACCAACTCCTACGAGCAGTACTTC. Protein sequence: CATSDGLAGTNSYEQYF.

This clone was seen only a few times. The chain combines TRBV15 with TRBJ1-6, with 7 positions matching TRBD1. The CDR3 covers 14 residues. V trimming: 2 bases; J trimming: 8 bases; junction bases outside the gene matches: 3. Germline V lookup: CDR1 LNHNV, CDR2 YYDKDF (reference sequence). CDR3 region: CATSRQGDYSPLHF. The CDR3 DNA is TGTGCCACCAGCAGACAGGGGGATTATTCACCCCTCCACTTT.

The chain uses TRBV2 and TRBJ1-5; D call uncertain. CDR1 is SNHLY and CDR2 is FYNNEI in the germline V gene. The germline V and J ends were trimmed by 5 bases and 5 bases, with 22 bases remaining between them. This CDR3 comprises 17 residues. The CDR3 DNA is TGTGCCAGCAGTCCCCACTTCATGACAAGCCCACATCAGCCCCAGCATTTT. This encodes CASSPHFMTSPHQPQHF.

The V and J genes are TRBV18 and TRBJ1-1; 8 bases are shared with TRBD1. Trimming removed 1 base from V and 1 base from J; junction bases left unmatched: 5. Germline V gives CDR1 KGHSH, CDR2 LQKENI. The CDR3 contains 16 residues. CDR3 nucleotides: TGTGCCAGCTCACCACAAGGGACAGGCAGGAACACTGAAGCTTTCTTT. Protein sequence: CASSPQGTGRNTEAFF.

The J gene is TRBJ1-1, the V gene TRBV11-2; D may be TRBD1 (6 bases). Germline assignment: CDR1 SGHAT and CDR2 FQNNGV. The CDR3 totals 15 residues. Trimming cost V 1 base and J 4 bases, with 13 bases left between them. The CDR3 DNA follows: TGTGCCAGCAGCTTAGTGGGGGGGCCGGCCACTGAAGCTTTCTTT. Its translation: CASSLVGGPATEAFF.

The chain links TRBV5-4 to TRBJ2-6; TRBD1 is a possible D gene (5 bases). The germline CDR1 and CDR2 sequences are SGHNT and YYREEE (reference sequence). Trimming stripped 7 bases from V and 0 bases from J, with 17 bases between. This CDR3 is built from 17 residues. The chain's CDR3 is CASGGGRDISGANVLTF. CDR3 DNA: TGTGCCAGCGGTGGTGGCAGGGATATCTCTGGGGCCAACGTCCTGACTTTC.

The chain carries TRBV18 and TRBJ1-2; D ambiguous. V lost 2 bases to trimming and J lost 6 bases, with 13 bases between them. Germline-derived CDR1 and CDR2 are KGHSH and LQKENI. The CDR3 is 14 residues long. The CDR3 bases are TGTGCCAGCTCACCAGGTCGTCTAGAGGATGGCTACACCTTC. Its protein is CASSPGRLEDGYTF.

V usage is TRBV7-6 and J usage is TRBJ1-1, with D perhaps TRBD1 (5 bases). CDR1 is SGHVS and CDR2 is FNYEAQ in the germline V gene. The CDR3 sequence is 18 residues long. Trimming removed 1 base at V and 1 base at J, with 19 bases between. The CDR3 is CASSLGGFAGLSNTEAFF. The CDR3 DNA reads as TGTGCCAGCAGCTTAGGGGGATTCGCGGGACTCTCGAACACTGAAGCTTTCTTT.

The J gene is TRBJ2-7, the V gene TRBV28, with 10 nucleotides matching TRBD2. The CDR3 covers 17 residues. With 3 bases clipped from V and 3 bases from J, the junction kept 11 bases outside the gene matches. Germline assignment: CDR1 MDHEN and CDR2 SYDVKM. This CDR3 reads CASSLRTSGAFGYEQYF. In nucleotides, the CDR3 is TGTGCCAGCAGTTTGCGTACTAGCGGGGCCTTTGGCTACGAGCAGTACTTC.

J is TRBJ1-1 and V is TRBV4-3; D possibly corresponds to TRBD1 (5 bases). Germline CDR1 LGHNA, CDR2 YSLEER. The CDR3 has 14 residues. With 0 bases removed from V and 7 bases from J, the gap between germline ends came to 12 bases. CDR3 in amino acids: CASSQDAGFDEAFF. As DNA, the CDR3 is TGCGCCAGCAGCCAAGACGCAGGGTTTGATGAAGCTTTCTTT.

The rearrangement links TRBV14 to TRBJ2-1; 10 bases are a match to TRBD2. J lost 7 bases, V lost 5 bases, and 8 bases had no gene match. CDR3 size: 15 residues. Germline-derived CDR1 and CDR2 are SGHDN and FVKESK. CDR3 nucleotides: TGTGCCAGCAGCGACAGCGGGAGGGCCCGTAATGAGCAGTTCTTC. Its translation is CASSDSGRARNEQFF.

For the CDR3, the DNA is TGTGCCAGCAGTGGGGTTTGGGGGGTCACCGGGGAGCTGTTTTTT. This sequence encodes CASSGVWGVTGELFF. The chain joins TRBV2 to TRBJ2-2, with a possible D match to TRBD2 (6 bases). The length of the CDR3 is 15 residues. The V gene's germline CDR1 is SNHLY and CDR2 FYNNEI. V was pared by 4 bases and J by 4 bases, with 13 bases between.

The CDR3 sequence: CATSRIGSGTDYEQYF. Written as DNA, the CDR3 is TGTGCCACCAGCAGGATAGGCTCCGGGACAGATTACGAGCAGTACTTC. The chain joins TRBV15 to TRBJ2-7, with TRBD1 identical over 7 bases. Germline V gene sequence: CDR1 LNHNV, CDR2 YYDKDF (reference sequence). Trimming cost V 3 bases and J 4 bases; bases outside gene matches: 12. The CDR3 covers 16 residues.

The CDR3 nucleotides are TGTGCCAGCAGCCCCTCAGGGCGGAGCAATCAGCCCCAGCATTTT. Amino acids: CASSPSGRSNQPQHF. This chain joins TRBV7-2 and TRBJ1-5; TRBD1 is a possible D gene (5 bases). From germline, CDR1 is SGHTA and CDR2 FQGNSA. The length of the CDR3 is 15 residues. The germline V and J ends were trimmed by 5 bases and 1 base, with 12 bases remaining between them.

The rearrangement joins TRBV12-3 or TRBV12-4 to TRBJ1-5; unclear D gene. V gave up 6 bases and J gave up 10 bases, with 13 bases separating them. This CDR3 is built from 12 residues. The CDR3 nucleotides read TGTGCCAGCAGGACCGAGGCCGGTCCCCAGCATTTT. Protein product: CASRTEAGPQHF.

V and J are TRBV2 and TRBJ1-2; TRBD1 matches 11 bases. The CDR3 has 14 amino acids. Germline values: CDR1 SNHLY, CDR2 FYNNEI. The V gene end was trimmed by 5 bases and the J gene end by 3 bases; junction bases not matched to a gene: 2. This CDR3 reads CASSRTGGDYGYTF. CDR3 nucleotides: TGTGCCAGCAGTCGGACAGGGGGCGACTATGGCTACACCTTC.

This clone turned up a few times. CDR3 region: CAISGQGAYGYTF. DNA of the CDR3: TGTGCCATCAGTGGACAGGGAGCCTATGGCTACACCTTC. The chain recombines TRBV10-3 with TRBJ1-2; 7 bases align to TRBD1. Germline V CDR1 and CDR2: ENHRY, SYGVKD. With 4 bases clipped from V and 4 bases from J, the junction kept 3 bases outside the gene matches. This CDR3 spans 13 amino acids.

The chain uses TRBV7-9 and TRBJ1-6; weak D call: TRBD1 (5 bases). V lost 5 bases and J 9 bases, leaving 17 bases between the germline ends. In germline, CDR1 is SEHNR, CDR2 FQNEAQ (reference sequence). This CDR3 spans 15 amino acids. The DNA of the CDR3 is TGTGCCAGCAGCGCAATCTCAGGGAAACGTTCACCCCTCCACTTT. Its translation is CASSAISGKRSPLHF.

J is TRBJ2-7 and V is TRBV25-1; D might be TRBD1 (5 bases). V was shortened by 3 bases and J by 8 bases, with 23 bases between the two germline ends. The CDR3 totals 16 residues. CDR1 and CDR2 (germline): MGHDK, SYGVNS. CDR3 coding DNA: TGTGCCAGCAGTGATCTTCAGGGTACTTTTTCAGAGAAGCAGTACTTC. Translating gives CASSDLQGTFSEKQYF.

The chain employs TRBV6-5 and TRBJ2-2; D call uncertain. Germline assignment: CDR1 MNHEY and CDR2 SVGAGI. The V end was cut by 0 bases, the J end by 2 bases, with 7 bases between. CDR3 size: 15 residues. Here the CDR3 reads CASSYSYSNTGELFF. The CDR3 DNA reads as TGTGCCAGCAGTTACTCGTACAGTAACACCGGGGAGCTGTTTTTT.